Presented here are 20 T cell receptor beta chains from one specimen sequenced in a study of regulatory T cells in long-lasting Graves disease. Time point noted: persistent/refractory GD, antithyroid drugs over 5 years with positive TRAb. Making the TCR library involved RNA that had been extracted from PBMCs. To make TCR beta libraries, researchers used iRepertoire HTBI primers and Arm-PCR of CDR3 regions. TCRdb reanalysed the multiplex PCR reads using MiXCR and keeps one entry per CDR3 protein. The sample lists about 290,000 distinct CDR3 sequences, 22% occurring once. The input for sequencing was peripheral blood mononuclear cells (PBMCs), taken when the disease was refractory, from a patient treated with antithyroid drugs. These receptors were taken from a female donor with Graves disease.

A word on this clonotype: A read error is possible here, since a much larger clone lies one base away. The V and J genes are TRBV7-2 and TRBJ1-2; tentative D call: TRBD1 (5 bases). The CDR3 has 15 residues. CDR1 and CDR2 from the germline V gene are SGHTA and FQGNSA. Trimming left V 2 bases short and J 5 bases short, with 15 bases between. The chain's CDR3 is CASSLSDEGLYGYTF. CDR3 nucleotides: TGTGCCAGCAGCTTATCGGATGAGGGGCTGTATGGCTACACCTTC.

This clonotype was detected only a few times. The chain is built from TRBV12-3 or TRBV12-4 and TRBJ2-1, with D hard to call. Between the trimmed V and J ends, which lost 3 bases and 4 bases, there was a span of 10 bases. The CDR3 extends over 14 amino acids. DNA of the CDR3: TGTGCCAGCAGTTTGGGCAGCTTGTACAATGAGCAGTTCTTC. Translating gives CASSLGSLYNEQFF.

J is TRBJ1-2 and V is TRBV7-9; D possibly corresponds to TRBD1 (6 bases). Germline V CDR1 and CDR2: SEHNR, FQNEAQ (reference sequence). The CDR3 sequence is 17 residues long. With 5 bases removed from V and 0 bases from J, the gap between germline ends came to 19 bases. DNA for the CDR3: TGTGCCAGCAGCCAGAGTGGGAGGGGGATCCCTAACTATGGCTACACCTTC. Translated: CASSQSGRGIPNYGYTF.

The chain has TRBV19 and TRBJ1-5; no reliable D call. The CDR3 spans 16 residues. From germline, CDR1 is LNHDA and CDR2 SQIVND (reference sequence). V lost 5 bases and J 5 bases, leaving 19 bases between the germline ends. The CDR3 spells CASSPIWTEPHQPQHF. CDR3 nucleotides: TGTGCCAGTAGTCCCATATGGACCGAACCCCATCAGCCCCAGCATTTT.

At least ten counts were recorded for this clonotype. The gene calls are TRBV24-1 and TRBJ2-5; D may correspond to TRBD1 or TRBD2 (6 bases each). Trimming stripped 5 bases from V and 4 bases from J, with 16 bases between. In germline, CDR1 is KGHDR, CDR2 SFDVKD. The CDR3 spans 15 residues. CDR3 sequence reads: CATSAALGGVETQYF. CDR3 bases: TGTGCCACCAGTGCAGCCCTCGGGGGCGTAGAGACCCAGTACTTC.

This clonotype was recorded many times. V and J are TRBV20-1 and TRBJ2-7, with unresolved D. The CDR3 spans 14 residues. V shed 0 bases and J shed 7 bases, with 16 bases lying between them. Germline V gives CDR1 DFQATT, CDR2 SNEGSKA (reference sequence). As DNA, the CDR3 is TGCAGTGCTAGAGATCCCCGATCCTTAGGGGAGCAGTACTTC. Its protein is CSARDPRSLGEQYF.

This clonotype has more than one count but fewer than ten. The V and J genes are TRBV4-3 and TRBJ1-4; D is possibly TRBD1 (5 bases). V was clipped by 0 bases and J by 10 bases, with 9 bases between them. The CDR3 has 13 residues. CDR1 is LGHNA, CDR2 YSLEER, per germline. In nucleotides, the CDR3 is TGCGCCAGCAGCCAAGATGCGGGGGGAAAACTGTTTTTT. It codes for CASSQDAGGKLFF.

This clonotype was counted between two and nine times. The genes are TRBV28 and TRBJ2-7; 8 bases fit TRBD1. This CDR3 comprises 14 residues. Germline CDR1 and CDR2: MDHEN and SYDVKM. The V and J ends lost 3 bases and 3 bases, in that order; junction bases with no gene match: 4. The CDR3 spells CASSFDRGIYEQYF. CDR3 sequence (DNA): TGTGCCAGCAGTTTTGACAGGGGCATCTACGAGCAGTACTTC.

This clonotype turned up a few times. The chain uses TRBV3-1 and TRBJ2-5; possibly TRBD1 for D (5 bases). CDR3 size: 15 residues. Trimming removed 0 bases at V and 3 bases at J, with 11 bases between. Germline CDR1 reads LGHDT; CDR2 reads YNNKEL (reference sequence). Here the CDR3 DNA reads TGTGCCAGCAGCCAAGATTGGGGCAGAAAAGAGACCCAGTACTTC. This gives the protein CASSQDWGRKETQYF.

The rearrangement links TRBV5-4 to TRBJ2-1, with no clear D. The CDR3 is 12 amino acids. Looked up from germline, CDR1 is SGHNT and CDR2 is YYREEE (reference sequence). Trimming cost V 0 bases and J 10 bases, with 8 bases left between them. The CDR3 DNA is TGTGCCAGCAGCTTGGAGGAAAGGGAGCAGTTCTTC. Its protein product is CASSLEEREQFF.

The V and J genes are TRBV4-3 and TRBJ2-7; no clear D gene. In germline, CDR1 is LGHNA, CDR2 YSLEER. This CDR3 spans 13 amino acids. Trimming removed 0 bases at V and 6 bases at J, with 9 bases between. In DNA, the CDR3 is TGCGCCAGCAGCCAAGATCTTTCAGGCGAGCAGTACTTC. It specifies CASSQDLSGEQYF.

The gene calls are TRBV2 and TRBJ1-5; D unresolved. Trimming stripped 2 bases from V and 5 bases from J, with 13 bases between. Germline values: CDR1 SNHLY, CDR2 FYNNEI. This CDR3 comprises 15 residues. The CDR3 region is CASSEKHLMDQPQHF. The CDR3 DNA follows: TGTGCCAGCAGTGAAAAGCATCTAATGGATCAGCCCCAGCATTTT.

The table lists this clonotype with many counts. The V and J genes are TRBV12-3 or TRBV12-4 and TRBJ2-5, with TRBD2 as a possible D gene (6 bases). Between the trimmed V and J ends, which lost 6 bases and 5 bases, there was a span of 19 bases. The CDR3 loop spans 15 amino acids. The CDR3 spells CASSPGPGVGETQYF. CDR3 in DNA: TGTGCCAGCAGCCCGGGACCGGGGGTAGGGGAGACCCAGTACTTC.

The V call is TRBV7-9, the J call TRBJ2-1, with 9 bases identical to TRBD1. In germline, CDR1 is SEHNR, CDR2 FQNEAQ (reference sequence). This CDR3 is 16 amino acids long. Losses at the gene ends were 3 bases for V and 4 bases for J; bases not matched to a gene: 7. CDR3 in amino acids: CASSFHGTGIYNEQFF. The DNA of the CDR3 is TGTGCCAGCAGCTTTCACGGGACAGGGATATACAATGAGCAGTTCTTC.

This clonotype was found a few times. The chain recombines TRBV13 with TRBJ1-2, with D maybe TRBD1 (5 bases). This CDR3 comprises 14 residues. Germline V lookup: CDR1 PRHDT, CDR2 FYEKMQ (reference sequence). Trimming shortened V by 5 bases and J by 6 bases, and 16 bases separated the two germline ends. The CDR3 here is CASSRIPDTDGYTF. The DNA for the CDR3 is TGTGCCAGCAGCCGCATCCCGGACACCGATGGCTACACCTTC.

This chain uses TRBV20-1 with TRBJ2-7; 8 bases are a match to TRBD2. The trim removed 5 bases at V and 3 bases at J, leaving 9 bases unmatched. CDR1 DFQATT and CDR2 SNEGSKA come from the germline V gene (reference sequence). The CDR3 is 14 residues long. The CDR3 reads CSALPGLGFYEQYF. The CDR3 DNA reads TGCAGTGCTCTCCCGGGACTAGGTTTCTACGAGCAGTACTTC.

This rearrangement joins TRBV15 to TRBJ1-6; weak D call: TRBD1 (5 bases). Deletions cut 3 bases from V and 7 bases from J, with 10 bases between. The CDR3 consists of 14 residues. Germline V gene sequence: CDR1 LNHNV, CDR2 YYDKDF (reference sequence). As DNA, the CDR3 is TGTGCCACCAGCAGTTGGACACAAAATTCACCCCTCCACTTT. Protein: CATSSWTQNSPLHF. Looking up the rest from reference TRBV15 and TRBJ1-6 gives the full variable domain: DAMVIQNPRYQVTQFGKPVTLSCSQTLNHNVMYWYQQKSSQAPKLLFHYYDKDFNNEADTPDNFQSRRPNTSFCFLDIRSPGLGDTAMYLCATSSWTQNSPLHFGNGTRLTVT.

This clonotype was seen a handful of times. The chain links TRBV6-4 to TRBJ1-5, with 9 bases identical to TRBD1. This CDR3 spans 14 amino acids. Germline V gene data show CDR1 as MRHNA and CDR2 as SNTAGT. After removal of 5 bases from V and 5 bases from J, the junction contained 4 bases not matched to a gene. The CDR3 bases are TGTGCCAGCAGTTCCGGGACAGGGTATCAGCCCCAGCATTTT. It codes for CASSSGTGYQPQHF.

This clonotype was seen ten or more times. The rearrangement uses TRBV29-1 and TRBJ1-1; D is unclear. The germline gives CDR1 SQVTM, CDR2 ANQGSEA. The CDR3 consists of 13 residues. The ends were cut back, 5 bases at V and 1 base at J, with 11 bases in the middle. CDR3 protein: CSVTRERNTEAFF. The CDR3 nucleotides are TGCAGCGTTACCCGAGAGAGGAACACTGAAGCTTTCTTT. Supplemented by reference TRBV29-1 and TRBJ1-1, the full variable domain reads SAVISQKPSRDICQRGTSLTIQCQVDSQVTMMFWYRQQPGQSLTLIATANQGSEATYESGFVIDKFPISRPNLTFSTLTVSNMSPEDSSIYLCSVTRERNTEAFFGQGTRLTVV.

In its sample, this clonotype was seen a few times. The gene calls are TRBV15 and TRBJ2-7; D is perhaps TRBD2 (6 bases). The CDR3 spans 16 residues. Germline loops: CDR1 LNHNV, CDR2 YYDKDF (reference sequence). The V end was cut by 1 base, the J end by 7 bases, with 20 bases between. The CDR3 spells CATSRARLDGGNEQYF. CDR3 DNA: TGTGCCACCAGCAGAGCCAGACTAGATGGTGGGAATGAGCAGTACTTC. Full variable domain (remainder filled in from reference TRBV15 and TRBJ2-7): DAMVIQNPRYQVTQFGKPVTLSCSQTLNHNVMYWYQQKSSQAPKLLFHYYDKDFNNEADTPDNFQSRRPNTSFCFLDIRSPGLGDTAMYLCATSRARLDGGNEQYFGPGTRLTVT.